This T cell receptor beta chain was sequenced in a study of cytotoxic CD8 clonotypes in ibrutinib-treated CLL. This clone was seen a few times. Antigen specificity is unknown. Sequencing was performed with immunoSEQ multiplex PCR; in TCRdb, only in-frame clones are kept and a portion is missing. This table has about 30,000 clones, 62% appearing once. The trim removed 5 bases at V and 1 base at J, leaving 5 bases unmatched. CDR1 is PRHDT and CDR2 is FYEKMQ in the germline V gene (reference sequence). The CDR3 totals 15 residues. Study-level points and caveats: Treatment left the uncommon public clonotypes either contracted or stable in frequency. Clonality rose at ibrutinib response, held steady in sustained remission, and fell toward baseline at progression.

The sample consisted of PBMCs, taken before ibrutinib treatment. This chain links TRBV13 with TRBJ2-7; 10 positions match TRBD2. This receptor was identified in a human donor with chronic lymphocytic leukemia. DNA for the CDR3: TGTGCCAGCAGCCCCCGGACTAGCGGATCCTACGAGCAGTACTTC. It encodes CASSPRTSGSYEQYF.